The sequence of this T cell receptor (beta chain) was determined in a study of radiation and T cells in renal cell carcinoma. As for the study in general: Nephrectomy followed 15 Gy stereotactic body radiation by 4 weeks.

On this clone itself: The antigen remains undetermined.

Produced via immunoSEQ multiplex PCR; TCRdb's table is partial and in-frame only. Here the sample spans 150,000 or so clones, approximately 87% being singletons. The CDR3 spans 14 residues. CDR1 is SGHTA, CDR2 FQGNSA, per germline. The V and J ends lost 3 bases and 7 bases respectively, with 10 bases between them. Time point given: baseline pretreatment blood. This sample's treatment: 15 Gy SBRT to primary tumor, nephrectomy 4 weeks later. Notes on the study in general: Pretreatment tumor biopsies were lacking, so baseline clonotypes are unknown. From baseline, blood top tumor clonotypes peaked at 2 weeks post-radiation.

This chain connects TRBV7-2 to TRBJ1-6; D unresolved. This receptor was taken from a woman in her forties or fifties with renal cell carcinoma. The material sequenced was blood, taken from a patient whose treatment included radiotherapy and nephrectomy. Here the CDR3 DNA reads TGTGCCAGCAGCTTTACGGACTTAAATTCACCCCTCCACTTT. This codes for CASSFTDLNSPLHF.